This note documents a single T cell receptor (beta chain) sequence. Antigen unknown. Germline V gene data show CDR1 as MNHEY and CDR2 as SMNVEV (reference sequence). The trim removed 7 bases at V and 1 base at J, leaving 7 bases unmatched. The CDR3 is 14 amino acids. The data originate from a study of circulating and synovial CD4+ cells in juvenile arthritis. The study's findings and limits: These blood cells shared more CDR3 sequences with synovium than bulk blood. Diversity here was lower than in bulk blood CD4 cells. T cell genome counts differed by at least an order of magnitude between CPL and CD4 samples. Traditional Vbeta family usage analysis missed the pathogenic-like versus bulk difference.

Produced via immunoSEQ multiplex PCR; TCRdb's table is partial and in-frame only. Of about 34,000 clones listed, around 95% are singletons. J is TRBJ2-7 and V is TRBV27; 7 bases fit TRBD2. Sequencing was done on a sample of CD4+ T cells from blood. The receptor was isolated from a human donor with juvenile idiopathic arthritis. The CDR3 is CASIAAGFSYEQYF. The CDR3 DNA reads as TGTGCCAGCATAGCAGCGGGGTTTTCCTACGAGCAGTACTTC.